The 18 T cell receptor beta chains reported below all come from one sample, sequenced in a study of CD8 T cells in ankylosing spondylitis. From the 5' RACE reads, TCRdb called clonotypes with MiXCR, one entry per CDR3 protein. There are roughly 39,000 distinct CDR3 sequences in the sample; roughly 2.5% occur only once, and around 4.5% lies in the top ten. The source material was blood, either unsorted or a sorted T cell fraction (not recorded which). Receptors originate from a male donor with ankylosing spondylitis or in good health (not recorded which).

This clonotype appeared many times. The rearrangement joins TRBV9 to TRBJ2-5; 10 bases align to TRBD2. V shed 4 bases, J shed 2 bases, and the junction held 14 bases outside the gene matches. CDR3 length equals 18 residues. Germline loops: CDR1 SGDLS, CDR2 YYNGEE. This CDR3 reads CASSPGPGLAALQETQYF. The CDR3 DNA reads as TGTGCCAGCAGCCCCGGCCCCGGACTAGCGGCTTTGCAAGAGACCCAGTACTTC.

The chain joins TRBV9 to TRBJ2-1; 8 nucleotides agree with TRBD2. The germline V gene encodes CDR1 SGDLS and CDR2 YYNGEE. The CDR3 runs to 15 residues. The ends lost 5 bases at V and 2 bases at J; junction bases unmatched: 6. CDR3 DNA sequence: TGTGCCAGCAGGTCCGGGACTAGGGCCTACAATGAGCAGTTCTTC. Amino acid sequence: CASRSGTRAYNEQFF.

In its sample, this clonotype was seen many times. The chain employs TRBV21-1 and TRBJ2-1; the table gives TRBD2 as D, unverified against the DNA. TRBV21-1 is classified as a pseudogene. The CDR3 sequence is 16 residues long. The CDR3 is CASSKGGTREYNEQFF. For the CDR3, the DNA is TGTGCCAGCAGCAAAGGAGGGACTAGAGAGTACAATGAGCAGTTCTTC.

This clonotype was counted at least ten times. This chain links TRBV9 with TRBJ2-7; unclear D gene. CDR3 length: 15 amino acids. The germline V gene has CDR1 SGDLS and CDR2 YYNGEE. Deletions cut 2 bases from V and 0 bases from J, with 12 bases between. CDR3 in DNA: TGTGCCAGCAGCGTCGCTGGGTATGGCTCCTACGAGCAGTACTTC. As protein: CASSVAGYGSYEQYF.

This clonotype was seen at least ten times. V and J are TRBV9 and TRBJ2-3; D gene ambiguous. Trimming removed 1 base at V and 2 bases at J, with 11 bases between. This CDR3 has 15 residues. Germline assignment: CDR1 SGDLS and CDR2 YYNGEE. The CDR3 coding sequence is TGTGCCAGCAGCGTAAGGTGGAGTAACACAGATACGCAGTATTTT. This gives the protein CASSVRWSNTDTQYF.

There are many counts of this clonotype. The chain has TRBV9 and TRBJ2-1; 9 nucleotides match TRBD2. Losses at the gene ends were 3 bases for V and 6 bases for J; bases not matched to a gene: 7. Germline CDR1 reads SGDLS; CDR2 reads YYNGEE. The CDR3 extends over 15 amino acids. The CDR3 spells CASSETSGLTNEQFF. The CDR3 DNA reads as TGTGCCAGCAGCGAAACTAGCGGGCTTACCAATGAGCAGTTCTTC.

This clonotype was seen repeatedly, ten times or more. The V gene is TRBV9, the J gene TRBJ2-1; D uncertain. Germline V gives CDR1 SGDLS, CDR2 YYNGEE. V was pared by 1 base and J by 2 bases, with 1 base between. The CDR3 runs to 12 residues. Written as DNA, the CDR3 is TGTGCCAGCAGCGTAACCTACAATGAGCAGTTCTTC. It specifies CASSVTYNEQFF.

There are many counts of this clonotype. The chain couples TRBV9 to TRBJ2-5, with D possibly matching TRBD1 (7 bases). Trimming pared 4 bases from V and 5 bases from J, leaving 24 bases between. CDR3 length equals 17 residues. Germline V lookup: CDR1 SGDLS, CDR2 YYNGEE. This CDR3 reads CASSLGGGAKFRETQYF. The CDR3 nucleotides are TGTGCCAGCAGCCTCGGAGGGGGCGCAAAGTTCCGCGAGACCCAGTACTTC. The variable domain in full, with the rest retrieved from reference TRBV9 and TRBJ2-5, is DSGVTQTPKHLITATGQRVTLRCSPRSGDLSVYWYQQSLDQGLQFLIQYYNGEERAKGNILERFSAQQFPDLHSELNLSSLELGDSALYFCASSLGGGAKFRETQYFGPGTRLLVL.

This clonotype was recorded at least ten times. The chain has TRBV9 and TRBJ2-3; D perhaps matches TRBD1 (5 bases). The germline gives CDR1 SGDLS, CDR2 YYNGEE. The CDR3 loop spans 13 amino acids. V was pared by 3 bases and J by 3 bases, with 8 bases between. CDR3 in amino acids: CASSARQTDTQYF. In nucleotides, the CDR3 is TGTGCCAGCAGCGCCCGACAGACAGATACGCAGTATTTT.

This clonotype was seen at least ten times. The CDR3 DNA reads as TGTGCCAGCAGCGTAGACATGGGTCAGCCCCAGCATTTT. Translated, it gives CASSVDMGQPQHF. The V gene is TRBV9, the J gene TRBJ1-5, with D uncertain. This CDR3 region has 13 residues. Trimming pared 0 bases from V and 6 bases from J, leaving 7 bases between. Per the germline V gene, CDR1 is SGDLS and CDR2 is YYNGEE.

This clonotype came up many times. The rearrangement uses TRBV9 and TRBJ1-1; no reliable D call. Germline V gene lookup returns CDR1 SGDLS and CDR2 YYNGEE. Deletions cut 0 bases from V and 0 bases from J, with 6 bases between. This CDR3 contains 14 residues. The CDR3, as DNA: TGTGCCAGCAGCGTAGGGTGGATGAACACTGAAGCTTTCTTT. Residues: CASSVGWMNTEAFF.

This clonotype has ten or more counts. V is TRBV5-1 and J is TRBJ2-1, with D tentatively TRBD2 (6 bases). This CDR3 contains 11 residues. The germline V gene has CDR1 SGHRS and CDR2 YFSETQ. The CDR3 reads CGGVGVDEQFF. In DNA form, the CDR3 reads TGCGGCGGGGTGGGCGTCGATGAGCAGTTCTTC.

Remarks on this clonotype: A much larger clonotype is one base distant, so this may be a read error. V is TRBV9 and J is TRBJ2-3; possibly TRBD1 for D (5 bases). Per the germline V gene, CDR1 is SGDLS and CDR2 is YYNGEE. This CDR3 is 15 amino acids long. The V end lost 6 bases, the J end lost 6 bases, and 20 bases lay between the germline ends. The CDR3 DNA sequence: TGTGCCAGCACCACGACAGTCGTCCATGCGGATACGCAGTATTTT. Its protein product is CASTTTVVHADTQYF. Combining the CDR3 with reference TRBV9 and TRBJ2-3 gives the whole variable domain DSGVTQTPKHLITATGQRVTLRCSPRSGDLSVYWYQQSLDQGLQFLIQYYNGEERAKGNILERFSAQQFPDLHSELNLSSLELGDSALYFCASTTTVVHADTQYFGPGTRLTVL.

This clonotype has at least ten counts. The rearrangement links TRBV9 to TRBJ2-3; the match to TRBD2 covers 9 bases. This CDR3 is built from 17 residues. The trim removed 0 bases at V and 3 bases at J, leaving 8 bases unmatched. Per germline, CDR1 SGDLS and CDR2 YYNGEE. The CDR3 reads CASSVAPSGKGTDTQYF. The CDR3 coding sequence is TGTGCCAGCAGCGTAGCGCCTAGCGGGAAGGGTACAGATACGCAGTATTTT.

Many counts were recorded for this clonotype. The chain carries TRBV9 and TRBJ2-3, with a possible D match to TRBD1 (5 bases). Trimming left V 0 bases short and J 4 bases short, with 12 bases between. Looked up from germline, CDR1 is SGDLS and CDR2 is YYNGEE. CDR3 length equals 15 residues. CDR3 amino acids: CASSVEGQGADTQYF. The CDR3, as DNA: TGTGCCAGCAGCGTAGAGGGGCAGGGTGCAGATACGCAGTATTTT.

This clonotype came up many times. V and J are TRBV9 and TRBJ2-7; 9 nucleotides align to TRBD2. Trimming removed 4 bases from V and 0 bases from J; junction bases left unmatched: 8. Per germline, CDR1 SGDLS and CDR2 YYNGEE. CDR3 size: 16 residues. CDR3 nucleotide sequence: TGTGCCAGCAGCTCCAGACTAGCGGCCTCCTCCTACGAGCAGTACTTC. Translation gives CASSSRLAASSYEQYF.

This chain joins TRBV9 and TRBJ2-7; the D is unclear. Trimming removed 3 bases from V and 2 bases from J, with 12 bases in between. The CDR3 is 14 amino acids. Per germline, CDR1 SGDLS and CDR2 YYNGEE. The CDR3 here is CASSGGPSAYEQYF. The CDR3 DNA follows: TGTGCCAGCAGCGGTGGACCGTCGGCCTACGAGCAGTACTTC.

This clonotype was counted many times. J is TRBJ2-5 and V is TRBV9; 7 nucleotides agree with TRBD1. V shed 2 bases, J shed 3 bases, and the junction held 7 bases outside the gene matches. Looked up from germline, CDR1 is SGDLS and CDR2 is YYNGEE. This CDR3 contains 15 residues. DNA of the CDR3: TGTGCCAGCAGCGTGGTTAGTGGGACAGAAGAGACCCAGTACTTC. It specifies CASSVVSGTEETQYF.